A selection of T cell receptor beta chains follows, all from one sample in a study of PD-1 blockade in classical Hodgkin lymphoma. Profiled with immunoSEQ multiplex PCR; TCRdb holds only in-frame clones, not every one. The sample contains about 64,000 clones, approximately 92% of which appear only once. Sequences were derived from peripheral blood mononuclear cells (PBMCs), sampled before the fourth cycle of nivolumab. The origin of the receptors is a human donor with classical Hodgkin lymphoma. CDR3s include the opening cysteine and the closing phenylalanine or tryptophan. D genes are given only for firm matches. Part of the rows lack a size; the others show once, few, many or a class for expanded clones.

V,size,D,J,CDR3,DNA
TRBV4-1,NA,NA,TRBJ1-5,CASSPAGGNQPQHF,TGCGCCAGCAGCCCCGCCGGGGGTAATCAGCCCCAGCATTTT
TRBV5-1,NA,NA,TRBJ1-6,CASSVQETYNSPLHF,TGCGCCAGCAGCGTCCAGGAGACCTATAATTCACCCCTCCACTTT
TRBV10-3,NA,NA,TRBJ1-5,CAISESGPYSNQPQHF,TGTGCCATCAGTGAGTCGGGGCCTTATAGCAATCAGCCCCAGCATTTT
TRBV6-1,NA,NA,TRBJ2-7,CASSGKGVATYEQYF,TGTGCCAGCAGTGGTAAGGGGGTAGCAACCTACGAGCAGTACTTC
TRBV4-1,once,NA,TRBJ2-1,CASSHVDKNEQFF,TGCGCCAGCAGCCATGTCGACAAGAATGAGCAGTTCTTC
TRBV10-3,NA,NA,TRBJ2-7,CAIKEGQGSSYEQYF,TGTGCCATCAAAGAAGGGCAGGGGAGCTCCTACGAGCAGTACTTC
TRBV28,once,NA,TRBJ2-4,CASSWGNIQYF,TGTGCCAGCAGTTGGGGAAACATTCAGTACTTC
TRBV4-1,NA,TRBD2,TRBJ2-7,CASSQVTGTSGVYEQYF,TGCGCCAGCAGCCAAGTCACCGGGACTAGCGGGGTCTACGAGCAGTACTTC
TRBV7-2,NA,TRBD2,TRBJ2-7,CASSRTSGTYEQYF,TGTGCCAGCAGCCGAACTAGCGGGACCTACGAGCAGTACTTC
TRBV5-1,NA,NA,TRBJ1-1,CASSLDRYEAFF,TGCGCCAGCAGCTTGGACAGGTATGAAGCTTTCTTT
TRBV7-9,few,NA,TRBJ2-7,CASSLMPGSYEQYF,TGTGCCAGCAGCTTAATGCCAGGATCCTACGAGCAGTACTTC
TRBV28,once,NA,TRBJ1-6,CASSRMGQGFISPLHF,TGTGCCAGCAGTCGGATGGGTCAGGGGTTTATCTCACCCCTCCACTTT
TRBV5-1,medium-sized,NA,TRBJ1-3,CAARGQTGNTIYF,TGCGCGGCAAGAGGACAAACTGGAAACACCATATATTTT
TRBV27,NA,NA,TRBJ2-1,CASSYFESQSYNEQFF,TGTGCCAGCAGTTATTTCGAGAGTCAGTCCTACAATGAGCAGTTCTTC
TRBV10-2,NA,TRBD2,TRBJ2-5,CASSLTLAGGKQYF,TGCGCCAGCAGCCTTACACTAGCGGGGGGGAAGCAGTACTTC
TRBV27,once,TRBD2,TRBJ2-7,CASSPGLAAYEQYF,TGTGCCAGCAGCCCGGGACTAGCGGCCTACGAGCAGTACTTC
TRBV30,NA,NA,TRBJ2-7,CAWSVGHPYEQYF,TGTGCCTGGAGTGTCGGCCATCCCTACGAGCAGTACTTC
TRBV7-9,NA,NA,TRBJ1-2,CASSLGSGRGPRGYTF,TGTGCCAGCAGCTTAGGCTCTGGGCGGGGGCCTAGGGGCTACACCTTC
TRBV18,NA,TRBD1,TRBJ1-1,CASSPPNNDREGAEAFF,TGTGCCAGCTCACCACCGAACAACGACAGGGAGGGGGCTGAAGCTTTCTTT
TRBV4-2,NA,NA,TRBJ2-1,CASSLLDGPYNEQFF,TGTGCCAGCAGCCTGCTTGATGGGCCATACAATGAGCAGTTCTTC
TRBV6-1,NA,NA,TRBJ1-2,CASSADRQNYGYTF,TGTGCCAGCAGTGCCGATAGACAGAACTATGGCTACACCTTC
TRBV6-6,NA,TRBD1,TRBJ1-5,CASSYGTDQPQHF,TGTGCCAGCAGTTACGGGACAGATCAGCCCCAGCATTTT
TRBV6-5,NA,NA,TRBJ2-7,CASREQGSYEQYF,TGTGCCAGCAGGGAACAGGGATCCTACGAGCAGTACTTC
TRBV28,once,TRBD2,TRBJ2-1,CASSSAGGLYNEQFF,TGTGCCAGCAGTTCAGCGGGGGGGCTGTACAATGAGCAGTTCTTC
TRBV28,NA,TRBD1,TRBJ1-2,CAEGQGGGYTF,TGTGCGGAGGGACAGGGTGGTGGCTACACCTTC
TRBV7-9,NA,TRBD2,TRBJ2-7,CASNPGTSGRSEQYF,TGTGCCAGCAACCCCGGGACTAGCGGGAGGAGCGAGCAGTACTTC
TRBV4-2,NA,TRBD1,TRBJ1-4,CASSQKGDSYNEKLFF,TGTGCCAGCAGCCAAAAAGGGGACAGCTATAATGAAAAACTGTTTTTT
TRBV7-8,NA,NA,TRBJ1-5,CASGKPGPNQPQHF,TGTGCCAGCGGCAAACCGGGACCGAATCAGCCCCAGCATTTT
TRBV27,NA,TRBD2,TRBJ2-7,CASSLSLHGTSGYEQYF,TGTGCCAGCAGTTTAAGCCTTCACGGGACTAGCGGGTACGAGCAGTACTTC
TRBV7-3,NA,NA,TRBJ1-2,CASSSLTTGYYGYTF,TGTGCCAGCAGCTCTCTAACGACGGGATACTATGGCTACACCTTC
TRBV7-8,NA,NA,TRBJ2-7,CASSLGGAIHEQYF,TGTGCCAGCAGCTTAGGGGGGGCCATACACGAGCAGTACTTC
TRBV21-1,NA,NA,TRBJ1-5,CASSPNGGDFTSNQPQHF,TGTGCCAGCAGCCCGAATGGGGGGGACTTTACTAGCAATCAGCCCCAGCATTTT
TRBV4-2,NA,NA,TRBJ2-7,CASSQARQTYEQYF,TGTGCCAGCAGCCAAGCCCGACAGACCTACGAGCAGTACTTC
TRBV2,NA,NA,TRBJ2-5,CASREDLGAGETQYF,TGTGCCAGCAGGGAGGACCTTGGGGCGGGAGAGACCCAGTACTTC
TRBV28,NA,NA,TRBJ2-7,CASSLLHERRLSYEQYF,TGTGCCAGCAGTTTACTCCACGAGCGGCGACTCTCCTACGAGCAGTACTTC
TRBV4-1,NA,NA,TRBJ2-5,CASSPETGQETQYF,TGCGCCAGCAGCCCCGAGACAGGACAAGAGACCCAGTACTTC
TRBV14,NA,NA,TRBJ2-1,CASSQAGPENIWFF,TGTGCCAGCAGCCAAGCGGGGCCGGAGAATATTTGGTTCTTC
TRBV19,NA,NA,TRBJ1-5,CASSSLRGGSNSNQPQHF,TGTGCCAGTAGTAGTTTACGGGGGGGCTCGAATAGCAATCAGCCCCAGCATTTT
TRBV6-4,NA,NA,TRBJ1-1,CASRDQGGVNTEAFF,TGTGCCAGCAGGGACCAGGGTGGTGTGAACACTGAAGCTTTCTTT
TRBV27,NA,NA,TRBJ2-5,CASSFGIWETQYF,TGTGCCAGCAGTTTTGGGATTTGGGAGACCCAGTACTTC
TRBV7-9,NA,NA,TRBJ1-5,CASSSQGEVNQPQHF,TGTGCCAGCAGCTCCCAGGGTGAGGTGAATCAGCCCCAGCATTTT
TRBV27,NA,NA,TRBJ2-2,CASSSTLGELFF,TGTGCCAGCAGCTCGACACTGGGGGAGCTGTTTTTT